The next 7 T cell receptor beta chains were all read from a single sample in a study of blood T cell repertoires in COVID-19. Some clones are missing from TCRdb's copy, which holds only in-frame ones; the method was immunoSEQ multiplex PCR. The sample contains about 210,000 clones, 82% of which appear only once. Sequencing used peripheral blood. The receptors derive from a woman aged 40 to 55 with acute or convalescent COVID-19.

The V gene is TRBV20-1, the J gene TRBJ2-7; D is possibly TRBD2 (5 bases). There are 10 residues in the CDR3. CDR1 DFQATT and CDR2 SNEGSKA come from the germline V gene (reference sequence). V shed 3 bases and J shed 11 bases, with 11 bases lying between them. The DNA of the CDR3 is TGCAGTGCTAGGACAACGAGGGAGTACTTC. This encodes CSARTTREYF.

The rearrangement joins TRBV14 to TRBJ2-2; TRBD1 is a possible D gene (5 bases). The CDR3 contains 15 residues. The ends were cut back, 6 bases at V and 2 bases at J, with 13 bases in the middle. CDR1 and CDR2 (germline): SGHDN, FVKESK. The CDR3 DNA follows: TGTGCCAGCAGTGGGGCCAGGGCTAACACCGGGGAGCTGTTTTTT. This codes for CASSGARANTGELFF.

The CDR3 protein is CASSQTGFGDTEAFF. CDR3 sequence (DNA): TGTGCCAGCAGCCAGACAGGGTTCGGGGACACTGAAGCTTTCTTT. The genes are TRBV3-1 (or the pseudogene TRBV3-2) and TRBJ1-1; TRBD1 matches at 7 bases. Germline CDR1 is LGHDT and CDR2 is YNNKEL (reference sequence). The trim removed 3 bases at V and 3 bases at J, leaving 7 bases unmatched. The CDR3 runs 15 residues.

The chain links TRBV24-1 to TRBJ2-7; 9 nucleotides align to TRBD2. The CDR3 is 16 residues long. Germline V gene sequence: CDR1 KGHDR, CDR2 SFDVKD. V lost 2 bases to trimming and J lost 5 bases; unmatched junction nucleotides: 9. The CDR3 spells CATSDWRSGSVDEQYF. CDR3 DNA sequence: TGTGCCACCAGTGATTGGCGTAGCGGGAGTGTCGACGAGCAGTACTTC.

There are many counts of this clone. V and J are TRBV27 and TRBJ2-2; 10 positions agree with TRBD1. Germline V lookup: CDR1 MNHEY, CDR2 SMNVEV (reference sequence). This CDR3 is built from 14 residues. Germline trimming cut 8 bases from V and 7 bases from J; bases unmatched to any gene: 7. The CDR3 protein is CASWRQGAGGELFF. In nucleotides, the CDR3 is TGTGCCAGCTGGAGACAGGGGGCCGGCGGGGAGCTGTTTTTT.

In the case of this clone: Other DNA sequences within the sample encode an identical CDR3. The chain employs TRBV24-1 and TRBJ1-1, with 8 bases fitting TRBD1. The junction had 4 bases not matched to a gene; V was cut back by 9 bases and J by 2 bases. The V gene's germline CDR1 is KGHDR and CDR2 SFDVKD. This CDR3 contains 13 residues. CDR3 amino acids: CATRQGLNTEAFF. The CDR3 DNA follows: TGTGCCACCCGACAGGGGCTAAACACTGAAGCTTTCTTT.

The chain employs TRBV9 and TRBJ1-1; a weak D match, TRBD1 (6 bases). Germline values: CDR1 SGDLS, CDR2 YYNGEE. The CDR3 is made up of 14 amino acids. Deletions cut 3 bases from V and 5 bases from J, with 14 bases between. In DNA form, the CDR3 reads TGTGCCAGCAGCGCCGGACAGCGTACGACTGAAGCTTTCTTT. Protein sequence: CASSAGQRTTEAFF.